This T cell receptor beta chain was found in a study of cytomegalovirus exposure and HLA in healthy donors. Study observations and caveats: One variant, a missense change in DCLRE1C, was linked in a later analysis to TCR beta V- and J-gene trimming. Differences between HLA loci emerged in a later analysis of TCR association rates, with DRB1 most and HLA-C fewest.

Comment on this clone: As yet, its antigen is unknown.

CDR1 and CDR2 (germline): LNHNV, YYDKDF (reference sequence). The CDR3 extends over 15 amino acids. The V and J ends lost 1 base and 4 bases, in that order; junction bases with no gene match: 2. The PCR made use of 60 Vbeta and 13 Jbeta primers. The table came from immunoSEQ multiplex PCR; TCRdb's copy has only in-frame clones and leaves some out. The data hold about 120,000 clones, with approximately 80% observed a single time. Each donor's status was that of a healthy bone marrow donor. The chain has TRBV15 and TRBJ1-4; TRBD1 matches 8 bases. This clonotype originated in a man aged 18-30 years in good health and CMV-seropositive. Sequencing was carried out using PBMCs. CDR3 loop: CATSRVRGLNEKLFF. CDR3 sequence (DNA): TGTGCCACCAGCAGAGTCAGGGGGCTTAATGAAAAACTGTTTTTT.